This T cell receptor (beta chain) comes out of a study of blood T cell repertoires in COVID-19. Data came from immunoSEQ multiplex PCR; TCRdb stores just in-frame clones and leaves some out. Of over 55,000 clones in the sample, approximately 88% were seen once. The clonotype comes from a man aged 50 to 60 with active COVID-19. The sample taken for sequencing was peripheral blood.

CDR3 in amino acids: CASSPAGSTEAFF. The DNA for the CDR3 is TGTGCCAGCAGCCCGGCGGGTAGCACTGAAGCTTTCTTT. The V gene is TRBV11-3, the J gene TRBJ1-1; D is uncertain. This CDR3 contains 13 residues. Germline V gene sequence: CDR1 SGHNT, CDR2 YENEEA. Trimming removed 5 bases at V and 4 bases at J, with 11 bases between.